These 2 T cell receptor delta chains came from one sample sequenced in a study of gamma-delta T cells after stem cell transplantation. TCRdb reanalyzed the RT-PCR reads using CATT. The data contain under 3,500 delta-chain clones, over 1.5% of them singletons. Material: gamma-delta T cells. These receptors all come from a human donor. It is not recorded whose cells these are; they may come from a transplant donor.

The sample holds a few counts of this clone. The gene calls are TRDV2 and TRDJ1; 11 bases are shared with TRDD3. The V and J ends lost 0 bases and 4 bases, in that order; junction bases with no gene match: 9. This CDR3 has 17 amino acids. In germline, CDR1 is GEAIGNYY, CDR2 EKD. The CDR3 DNA sequence: TGTGCCTGTGACACCTTAAACCTGGGGGATACTCACGATAAACTCATCTTT. Its protein product is CACDTLNLGDTHDKLIF.

A word on this clone: TCRdb's listed protein matches a much larger clone and diverges from this DNA's translation at residue 16, likely through a read error; the protein shown comes from the DNA. The chain recombines TRDV2 with TRDJ1, with TRDD3 matching 9 bases. The CDR3 loop spans 17 amino acids. Germline lookup yields CDR1 GEAIGNYY and CDR2 EKD. CDR3 in DNA: TGTGCCTGTGACGGACTGGGGGACCTTCTTAACACCGATAAACTCACCTTT. Translation gives CACDGLGDLLNTDKLTF.